The 24 T cell receptor beta chains below all came from one sample that was sequenced in a study of blood T cell repertoires in COVID-19. Clones were sequenced by immunoSEQ multiplex PCR, and TCRdb holds only the in-frame ones, with some missing. The sample lists approximately 97,000 clones; 70% to 90% were seen once. Sequencing input: peripheral blood. The receptors come from a man aged 35-49 years with active or convalescent COVID-19.

This clone has a single count. J is TRBJ2-1 and V is TRBV10-3; maybe TRBD2 (5 bases). This CDR3 spans 12 amino acids. Germline V gene data show CDR1 as ENHRY and CDR2 as SYGVKD. V was trimmed by 3 bases and J by 10 bases, leaving 10 bases between them. CDR3 in amino acids: CAISDKGSEQFF. CDR3 coding DNA: TGTGCCATCAGTGATAAAGGGAGCGAGCAGTTCTTC.

The chain couples TRBV6-5 to TRBJ1-1, with a tentative D call TRBD1 (5 bases). Germline V gene data show CDR1 as MNHEY and CDR2 as SVGAGI. V dropped 5 bases and J dropped 5 bases, with 15 bases sitting between them. This CDR3 comprises 14 residues. CDR3 sequence (DNA): TGTGCCAGCAGTCCAATGGGGCGGTGGACTGAAGCTTTCTTT. Translation gives CASSPMGRWTEAFF.

The genes are TRBV7-3 and TRBJ1-3; 7 positions match TRBD1. The V gene end was trimmed by 2 bases and the J gene end by 0 bases; junction bases not matched to a gene: 1. The CDR3 spans 15 residues. The germline V gene has CDR1 SGHTA and CDR2 FQGTGA. CDR3 DNA: TGTGCCAGCAGCTTAGGGACAGTCTCTGGAAACACCATATATTTT. Translating it yields CASSLGTVSGNTIYF.

This clone was observed many times. The gene calls are TRBV27 and TRBJ2-7; TRBD1 might be the D (6 bases). The V and J ends lost 2 bases and 2 bases respectively, with 10 bases between them. In germline, CDR1 is MNHEY, CDR2 SMNVEV (reference sequence). The length of the CDR3 is 14 residues. In DNA form, the CDR3 reads TGTGCCAGCAGTTTAAAGGGACAAGCCTACGAGCAGTACTTC. Translated, it gives CASSLKGQAYEQYF.

The CDR3: CSVEGETGKNGPEAFF. In DNA, the CDR3 is TGCAGCGTTGAAGGCGAAACAGGGAAGAACGGGCCTGAAGCTTTCTTT. The gene calls are TRBV29-1 and TRBJ1-1, with D maybe TRBD1 (6 bases). With 1 base removed from V and 6 bases from J, the gap between germline ends came to 21 bases. The CDR3 runs 16 residues. Germline CDR1 reads SQVTM; CDR2 reads ANQGSEA.

This chain uses TRBV9 with TRBJ2-7; TRBD1 agrees at 8 bases. Germline values: CDR1 SGDLS, CDR2 YYNGEE. The CDR3 is made up of 14 amino acids. The J segment lost 7 bases and the V segment lost 0 bases, leaving 6 bases of the junction unmatched. CDR3 sequence (DNA): TGTGCCAGCAGCGTAGACCAGGGGGCGCGGGAGCAGTACTTC. Encoded protein: CASSVDQGAREQYF.

About this clone itself: At one end the junction does not follow the germline gene, possibly because of a read error. The rearrangement links TRBV24-1 to TRBJ2-5; D not certain. This CDR3 comprises 13 residues. Looked up from germline, CDR1 is KGHDR and CDR2 is SFDVKD. The CDR3 protein is CAISGTTGETQYF. CDR3 nucleotide sequence: TGTGCCATCAGTGGAACCACTGGAGAGACCCAGTACTTC.

The rearrangement uses TRBV21-1 and TRBJ1-2. TRBV21-1 is a known pseudogene. The CDR3 sequence is 16 residues long. CDR3 coding DNA: TGTGCCAGCAGCGGGAGGGCAAGCCCCTCTAACTATGGCTACACCTTC. Translated, it gives CASSGRASPSNYGYTF.

This clone was seen once. The chain carries TRBV3-1 (or the pseudogene TRBV3-2) and TRBJ2-5, with 10 positions matching TRBD1. Trimming cost V 1 base and J 2 bases; bases outside gene matches: 7. There are 17 residues in the CDR3. Germline V gives CDR1 LGHDT, CDR2 YNNKEL (reference sequence). CDR3 in DNA: TGTGCCAGCAGCCAAGTCCGGGACAGGGGAGGGCAAGAGACCCAGTACTTC. This sequence encodes CASSQVRDRGGQETQYF.

This chain connects TRBV28 to TRBJ1-1, with D perhaps TRBD1 (6 bases). The CDR3 spans 13 residues. Looked up from germline, CDR1 is MDHEN and CDR2 is SYDVKM. V was clipped by 3 bases and J by 2 bases, with 7 bases between them. CDR3 in amino acids: CASSLGQNTEAFF. The CDR3 DNA reads TGTGCCAGCAGTTTGGGACAAAACACTGAAGCTTTCTTT. Looking up the rest from reference TRBV28 and TRBJ1-1 gives the full variable domain: DVKVTQSSRYLVKRTGEKVFLECVQDMDHENMFWYRQDPGLGLRLIYFSYDVKMKEKGDIPEGYSVSREKKERFSLILESASTNQTSMYLCASSLGQNTEAFFGQGTRLTVV.

The J gene is TRBJ1-1, the V gene TRBV18; weak D call: TRBD1 (5 bases). The CDR3 consists of 12 residues. CDR1 and CDR2 from the germline V gene are KGHSH and LQKENI. Trimming took 3 bases from V and 8 from J, leaving 10 bases between them. The CDR3, as DNA: TGTGCCAGCTCACCCTCCCAGGGAGAAGCTTTCTTT. Its translation is CASSPSQGEAFF.

The chain carries TRBV5-3 and TRBJ1-4, with D maybe TRBD1 (6 bases). TRBV5-3 is designated an ORF whose function remains uncertain. This CDR3 has 12 residues. V shed 7 bases and J shed 5 bases, with 9 bases lying between them. CDR3 nucleotide sequence: TGTGCCAGACGACAGGCAAATGAAAAACTGTTTTTT. Protein: CARRQANEKLFF.

This chain joins TRBV27 and TRBJ1-5, with D possibly TRBD1 on 6 matching bases. The germline V and J ends were trimmed by 8 bases and 6 bases, with 17 bases remaining between them. The CDR3 sequence is 14 residues long. Germline loops: CDR1 MNHEY, CDR2 SMNVEV (reference sequence). The CDR3 sequence is CASATLRGIQPQHF. In DNA form, the CDR3 reads TGTGCCAGCGCGACACTAAGGGGGATTCAGCCCCAGCATTTT.

The V call is TRBV7-2, the J call TRBJ1-4; 7 bases agree with TRBD1. J gave up 5 bases and V 0 bases, and 0 bases lay outside the gene matches. Germline loops: CDR1 SGHTA, CDR2 FQGNSA. The CDR3 is 14 amino acids. The CDR3 loop is CASSLAGGNEKLFF. DNA of the CDR3: TGTGCCAGCAGCTTAGCAGGGGGCAATGAAAAACTGTTTTTT.

The V gene is TRBV12-3 or TRBV12-4, the J gene TRBJ1-2; TRBD1 matches 7 bases. The trim removed 5 bases at V and 4 bases at J, leaving 4 bases unmatched. The CDR3 is made up of 13 amino acids. The CDR3 nucleotides are TGTGCCAGCAGTCCGGACAGGAGCTATGGCTACACCTTC. This gives the protein CASSPDRSYGYTF.

The rearrangement uses TRBV6-2 or TRBV6-3 and TRBJ2-5, with TRBD1 as a possible D gene (5 bases). Germline CDR1 is MNHEY and CDR2 is SVGEGT. Trimming cost V 0 bases and J 3 bases, with 11 bases left between them. This CDR3 spans 15 amino acids. The CDR3 sequence is CASSYSTETKETQYF. In nucleotides, the CDR3 is TGTGCCAGCAGTTACTCGACAGAGACCAAAGAGACCCAGTACTTC.

The rearrangement uses TRBV7-3 and TRBJ2-1; D unresolved. This CDR3 has 11 residues. Trimming took off 4 bases at V and 6 bases at J, with 4 bases between the two ends. In germline, CDR1 is SGHTA, CDR2 FQGTGA. Written as DNA, the CDR3 is TGTGCCAGCAGCTCCGGCAATGAGCAGTTCTTC. Its translation is CASSSGNEQFF.

In its sample, this clone was seen a few times. The genes are TRBV10-2 and TRBJ2-7; 8 positions agree with TRBD2. Germline CDR1 is WSHSY and CDR2 is SAAADI. V shed 6 bases, J shed 6 bases, and the junction held 10 bases outside the gene matches. The CDR3 extends over 14 amino acids. CDR3 in amino acids: CASRETGLAGEQYF. CDR3 in DNA: TGCGCCAGCAGAGAGACAGGACTAGCTGGCGAGCAGTACTTC.

The chain uses TRBV5-1 and TRBJ2-2; D unresolved. V lost 4 bases and J 0 bases, leaving 10 bases between the germline ends. The germline CDR1 and CDR2 sequences are SGHRS and YFSETQ. The CDR3 covers 15 residues. CDR3 sequence: CASSQQTTNTGELFF. The DNA of the CDR3 is TGCGCCAGCAGCCAACAGACAACGAACACCGGGGAGCTGTTTTTT.

In its sample, this clone was seen once. The J gene is TRBJ2-6, the V gene TRBV6-5; D gene unclear. V lost 2 bases and J lost 0, with 5 bases in between. The CDR3 covers 15 residues. CDR1 is MNHEY and CDR2 is SVGAGI in the germline V gene. Here the CDR3 reads CASSYGHSGANVLTF. CDR3 sequence (DNA): TGTGCCAGCAGTTACGGGCACTCTGGGGCCAACGTCCTGACTTTC.

The chain recombines TRBV12-5 with TRBJ1-6; unclear D gene. V lost 0 bases and J 8 bases, leaving 11 bases between the germline ends. The CDR3 contains 15 residues. Per the germline V gene, CDR1 is LGHNT and CDR2 is FRNRAP. The CDR3 reads CASGLVLGEHSPLHF. The CDR3 nucleotides read TGTGCTAGTGGTTTGGTCCTGGGAGAGCATTCACCCCTCCACTTT.

This clone was detected only once. The chain joins TRBV13 to TRBJ1-1; D is unresolved. The V and J ends lost 1 base and 1 base respectively, with 4 bases between them. Germline V gene data show CDR1 as PRHDT and CDR2 as FYEKMQ (reference sequence). The CDR3 is 13 residues long. Written as DNA, the CDR3 is TGTGCCAGCAGCTTAGCACAGAACACTGAAGCTTTCTTT. The encoded protein is CASSLAQNTEAFF.

This clone has only one observation. The chain joins TRBV6-6 to TRBJ1-5, with D unresolved. CDR1 MNHNY and CDR2 SVGAGI come from the germline V gene (reference sequence). This CDR3 contains 14 residues. The V end lost 1 base, the J end lost 4 bases, and 8 bases lay between the germline ends. This CDR3 reads CASSYYQFNQPQHF. The CDR3 coding sequence is TGTGCCAGCAGTTACTACCAGTTTAATCAGCCCCAGCATTTT.

The chain recombines TRBV18 with TRBJ1-1; D may be TRBD1 (6 bases). Germline CDR1 and CDR2: KGHSH and LQKENI. Trimming left V 4 bases short and J 4 bases short, with 13 bases between. The CDR3 consists of 14 residues. DNA of the CDR3: TGTGCCAGCTCACTTCAAACAGGGAGCACTGAAGCTTTCTTT. Protein sequence: CASSLQTGSTEAFF.